This record looks at one T cell receptor (beta chain) sequence and its context. Its cognate antigen is unknown. CDR1 is MRHNA, CDR2 SNTAGT, per germline. The CDR3 sequence is 13 residues long. V gave up 6 bases and J gave up 0 bases, with 8 bases separating them. Running of the v3.0 immunoSEQ assay took place at survey level. Some clones are missing from TCRdb's copy, which holds only in-frame ones; the method was immunoSEQ multiplex PCR. The sample lists about 25,000 clones; around 90% were seen once. This sample was taken from a study of long-term antiretroviral therapy in people with HIV. Across the whole study: Specimens dating back about a decade before the 2015 immediate-ART recommendation are the oldest included.

Study-level findings and limits: In HIV, the repertoires covered a tighter span of CDR3 lengths than in controls. An increase in diversity followed ART, yet levels stayed below transplant donor controls. Clones that expanded before ART (that is, prior to treatment) dominated the repertoire at all time points.

The chain is built from TRBV6-4 and TRBJ1-1; D remains unclear. The specimen comprised unsorted PBMCs, sampled approximately 4.5 years after starting antiretroviral therapy. The sequence came from a man in his thirties or forties with HIV. DNA of the CDR3: TGTGCCAGCAGCTCAGAAATGAACACTGAAGCTTTCTTT. It is translated as CASSSEMNTEAFF.